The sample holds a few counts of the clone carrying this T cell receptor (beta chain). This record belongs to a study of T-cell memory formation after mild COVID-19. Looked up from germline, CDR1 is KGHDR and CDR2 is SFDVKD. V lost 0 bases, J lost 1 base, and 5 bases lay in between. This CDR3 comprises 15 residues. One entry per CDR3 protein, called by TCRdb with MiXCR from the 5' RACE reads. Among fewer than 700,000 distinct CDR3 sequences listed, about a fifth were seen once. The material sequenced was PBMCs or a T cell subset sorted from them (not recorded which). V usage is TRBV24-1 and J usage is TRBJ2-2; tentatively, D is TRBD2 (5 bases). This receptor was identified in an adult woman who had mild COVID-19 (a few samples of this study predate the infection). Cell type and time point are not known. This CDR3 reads CATSDLRENTGELFF. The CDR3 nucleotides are TGTGCCACCAGTGATTTGCGGGAGAACACCGGGGAGCTGTTTTTT.